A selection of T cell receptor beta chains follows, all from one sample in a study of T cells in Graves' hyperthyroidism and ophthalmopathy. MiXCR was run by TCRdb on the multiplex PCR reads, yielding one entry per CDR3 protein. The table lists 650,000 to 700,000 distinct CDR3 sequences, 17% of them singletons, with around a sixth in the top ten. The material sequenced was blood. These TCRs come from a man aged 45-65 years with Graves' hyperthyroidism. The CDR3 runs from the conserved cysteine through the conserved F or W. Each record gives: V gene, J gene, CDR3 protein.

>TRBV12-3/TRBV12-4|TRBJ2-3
CASSQGQRTDTQYF
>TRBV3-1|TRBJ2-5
CASSQDLAQETQYF
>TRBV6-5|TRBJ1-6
CASLQGIDSPLHF
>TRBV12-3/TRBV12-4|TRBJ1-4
CASSSGRGALGEKLFF
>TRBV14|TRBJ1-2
CASSHDLGPYGYTF
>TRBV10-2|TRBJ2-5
CASSVASGGETQYF
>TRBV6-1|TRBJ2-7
CASSGNGDEQYF
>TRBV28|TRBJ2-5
CASRPRTGKGETQYF
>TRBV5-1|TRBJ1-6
CASSSSGQNNSPLHF
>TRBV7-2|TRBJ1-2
CASSGSGVNYGYTF
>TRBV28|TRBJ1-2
CASGGGASYGYTF
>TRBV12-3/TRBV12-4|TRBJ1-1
CASRYRDAEAFF
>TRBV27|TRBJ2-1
CASSPRLAGVEQFF
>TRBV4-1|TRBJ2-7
CASSQVQGYEQYF
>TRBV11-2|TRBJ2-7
CASSTEGGPYEQYF
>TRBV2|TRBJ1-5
CASRTGTGGSPPQHF
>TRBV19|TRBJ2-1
CASSITESSYNEQFF
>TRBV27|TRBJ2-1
CASSLSGLASYNEQFF
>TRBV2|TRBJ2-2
CASSEGPNTGELFF
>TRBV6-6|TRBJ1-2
CASSYDSRGDYGYTF
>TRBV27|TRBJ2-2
CASKAGLAGSAGGLFF
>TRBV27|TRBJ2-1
CASRPYSYNEQFF
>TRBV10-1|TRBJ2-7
CASSDFAGDEQYF
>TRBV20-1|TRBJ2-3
CSARDRGGADTQYF
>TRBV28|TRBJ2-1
CASSFSSGREERNEQFF
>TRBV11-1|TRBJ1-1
CASSLGRQVTEAFF
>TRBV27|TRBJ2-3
CATGHGTDTQYF
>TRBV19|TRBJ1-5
CASSSYPDRNQPQHF
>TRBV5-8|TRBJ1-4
CASSRRTGSNEKLFF
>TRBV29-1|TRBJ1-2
CSTSFTNYGYTF